This TCR beta chain was captured by sequencing in a study of Ad26.COV2.S vaccination and SARS-CoV-2 variants. The treatment was: roughly 20 received Ad26.COV2.S at low or high dose, single or two shots; about 5 received placebo; per-sample allocation not given. Samples analyzed were those drawn on day 63 after the first vaccine or placebo injection. Based in Boston, the donor was an adult of 18-55 years. The CDR3 sequence is 12 residues long. V was pared by 0 bases and J by 15 bases, with 12 bases between. Germline V gene data show CDR1 as SGHAT and CDR2 as FQNNGV. The table came from immunoSEQ multiplex PCR; TCRdb's copy has only in-frame clones and leaves some out. The data contain 380,000 or so clones, roughly 80% of them seen just once; the ten biggest clones take up about 7.4%.

This chain connects TRBV11-2 to TRBJ2-1, with D perhaps matching TRBD2 (6 bases). Sequencing was performed on peripheral blood, taken in a trial of Ad26.COV2.S vaccine versus placebo. The sequence was collected from a person between 18 and 59 years old who received the Ad26.COV2.S COVID-19 vaccine or a placebo. CDR3: CASSLEGGSWFF. CDR3 nucleotides: TGTGCCAGCAGCTTAGAAGGAGGGAGTTGGTTCTTC.